Shown below are 8 T cell receptor beta chains from a single sample sequenced in a study of breast tumors, draining lymph nodes, adjacent tissues. TCRdb fed the multiplex PCR reads into MiXCR, producing one record per CDR3 protein. The sample contains fewer than 25,000 distinct CDR3 sequences, roughly 40% of which appear only once. What was sequenced was breast tumor tissue. These receptors were obtained from a female donor with breast cancer. Some clones in this sample may be carry-over from other donors' samples.

This clonotype showed up just a few times. The rearrangement uses TRBV10-2 and TRBJ2-4; 8 positions agree with TRBD1. The germline V gene has CDR1 WSHSY and CDR2 SAAADI. V lost 2 bases, J lost 1 base, and 7 bases stayed unmatched. This CDR3 has 17 amino acids. The CDR3 protein is CASSEVTGGKAKNIQYF. CDR3 bases: TGCGCCAGCAGTGAGGTCACAGGGGGTAAGGCCAAAAACATTCAGTACTTC.

CDR3 protein: CSASAQPGYTF. The CDR3 nucleotides read TGCAGTGCTAGTGCACAGCCGGGCTACACCTTC. The rearrangement uses TRBV20-1 and TRBJ1-2; D gene unclear. Germline V CDR1 and CDR2: DFQATT, SNEGSKA (reference sequence). V was shortened by 3 bases and J by 8 bases, with 10 bases between the two germline ends. CDR3 length equals 11 residues.

The chain links TRBV6-1 to TRBJ1-2, with TRBD1 identical over 11 bases. The CDR3 totals 15 residues. V shed 4 bases, J shed 7 bases, and the junction held 8 bases outside the gene matches. CDR1 and CDR2 from the germline V gene are MNHNS and SASEGT. This CDR3 is CASSVGQGATSGYTF. For the CDR3, the DNA is TGTGCCAGCAGTGTAGGACAGGGGGCGACGAGTGGCTACACCTTC.

A remark on this clonotype: Relative to the germline gene, one junction end is altered; a read error may explain this. The chain has TRBV25-1 and TRBJ1-4; 8 nucleotides agree with TRBD1. CDR1 is MGHDK and CDR2 is SYGVNS in the germline V gene. The CDR3 is made up of 15 amino acids. The CDR3 bases are TGTGCCAGCAGTGAGGTGGACACAGGGGGTGAACAACTCTTTTTT. It specifies CASSEVDTGGEQLFF.

This clonotype was detected many times. V gene TRBV19 combines with J gene TRBJ1-2; TRBD1 aligns across 7 bases. V shed 7 bases, J shed 4 bases, and the junction held 9 bases outside the gene matches. Germline V gene lookup returns CDR1 LNHDA and CDR2 SQIVND (reference sequence). The CDR3 consists of 14 residues. CDR3 in DNA: TGTGCCAGTACTCCCGGGACAGATTTCTATGGCTACACCTTC. It is translated as CASTPGTDFYGYTF.

The sample holds many counts of this clonotype. V usage is TRBV25-1 and J usage is TRBJ2-7, with D perhaps TRBD1 or TRBD2 (5 bases each). Trimming removed 6 bases from V and 0 bases from J, with 9 bases in between. Germline V lookup: CDR1 MGHDK, CDR2 SYGVNS. The CDR3 totals 13 residues. In nucleotides, the CDR3 is TGTGCCAGCAGAAAGGGGACCTCCTACGAGCAGTACTTC. The encoded protein is CASRKGTSYEQYF.

This clonotype has just a few counts. The CDR3 coding sequence is TGTGCCAGCAGTGCAGGGGGCTCTAGCACAGATACGCAGTATTTT. Translated: CASSAGGSSTDTQYF. This chain uses TRBV27 with TRBJ2-3; 8 bases agree with TRBD1. The J segment lost 0 bases and the V segment lost 5 bases, leaving 4 bases of the junction unmatched. CDR1 is MNHEY, CDR2 SMNVEV, per germline (reference sequence). There are 15 residues in the CDR3.

This clonotype has ten or more counts. The rearrangement links TRBV19 to TRBJ2-5; D perhaps matches TRBD1 (6 bases). The CDR3 is 13 residues long. Germline CDR1 reads LNHDA; CDR2 reads SQIVND (reference sequence). The germline V and J ends were trimmed by 5 bases and 2 bases, with 9 bases remaining between them. The CDR3 protein is CASSSRGQETQYF. DNA for the CDR3: TGTGCCAGTAGTTCCAGGGGACAAGAGACCCAGTACTTC.